One sample yielded the 13 T cell receptor beta chains listed below, sequenced in a study of T cells in Graves' hyperthyroidism and ophthalmopathy. There were TCR beta CDR3 regions amplified from RNA transcripts. Researchers ran a first-round RT-PCR on the TCR CDR3 using the HTBI primer set. Each CDR3 protein is one row after TCRdb ran MiXCR on the multiplex PCR reads. This sample carries approximately 590,000 distinct CDR3 sequences, approximately 44% of them seen once, and the ten largest clones take roughly 8.2%. The source material was peripheral blood or thyroid tissue (not recorded which). The source is a woman aged 18 to 35 with Graves' hyperthyroidism.

There are a few counts of this clonotype. The germline gene is not matched at one end of the junction; a read error may be the cause. The chain links TRBV10-3 to TRBJ1-1; D ambiguous. Looked up from germline, CDR1 is ENHRY and CDR2 is SYGVKD. This CDR3 spans 14 amino acids. CDR3 sequence reads: CASSEATSNTEAFF. CDR3 DNA sequence: TGTGCCAGCAGTGAAGCGACATCGAACACTGAAGCTTTCTTT.

This clonotype has at least ten counts. This sequence joins TRBV7-9 and TRBJ2-5; D is unresolved. Trimming took 7 bases from V and 4 from J, leaving 13 bases between them. The CDR3 consists of 13 residues. Per germline, CDR1 SEHNR and CDR2 FQNEAQ (reference sequence). As DNA, the CDR3 is TGTGCCAGCACCGAAGGTCAAGGAGAGACCCAGTACTTC. Its translation is CASTEGQGETQYF.

The V call is TRBV2, the J call TRBJ1-2; no definite D call. V lost 8 bases and J lost 6, with 16 bases in between. CDR3 length equals 13 residues. Germline V gives CDR1 SNHLY, CDR2 FYNNEI. This chain's CDR3 is CASQERGGDGYTF. CDR3 bases: TGTGCCAGCCAAGAACGGGGAGGTGATGGCTACACCTTC.

A note on this clonotype: A much larger clone is a single base away; this may be a read error. V and J are TRBV2 and TRBJ2-7; D not resolved. The CDR3 spans 15 residues. CDR1 SNHLY and CDR2 FYNNEI come from the germline V gene. DNA for the CDR3: TGTGCCAGCAGTGAACCGGGCACCGAGTCCTGCGAGCAGTACTTC. The encoded protein is CASSEPGTESCEQYF.

The CDR3 loop is CASRREGRAGANVLTF. CDR3 nucleotides: TGTGCCAGCAGAAGAGAGGGCAGGGCTGGGGCCAACGTCCTGACTTTC. The chain is built from TRBV2 and TRBJ2-6, with D perhaps assigned TRBD1 or TRBD2 (5 bases each). V shed 6 bases and J shed 2 bases, with 14 bases lying between them. The CDR3 is made up of 16 amino acids. The germline CDR1 and CDR2 sequences are SNHLY and FYNNEI.

This chain links TRBV16 with TRBJ1-4; D unclear. Germline V gene lookup returns CDR1 KGHSY and CDR2 FQNENV. The V end was cut by 3 bases, the J end by 5 bases, with 10 bases between. The CDR3 is 14 residues long. CDR3 DNA sequence: TGTGCCAGCAGCCACCAGAATCAGAATGAAAAACTGTTTTTT. This gives the protein CASSHQNQNEKLFF.

This chain links TRBV5-1 with TRBJ1-5, with 7 bases lining up with TRBD1. V lost 1 base, J lost 0 bases, and 7 bases stayed unmatched. Germline values: CDR1 SGHRS, CDR2 YFSETQ. This CDR3 is built from 17 residues. CDR3: CASSLWGQFYSNQPQHF. CDR3 bases: TGCGCCAGCAGCTTGTGGGGACAGTTTTATAGCAATCAGCCCCAGCATTTT.

V gene TRBV12-3 or TRBV12-4 combines with J gene TRBJ2-5, with 9 bases identical to TRBD2. V was clipped by 11 bases and J by 3 bases; unmatched bases: 25. This CDR3 spans 19 amino acids. The CDR3 region is CAGTVRTPPGLAFKETQYF. Written as DNA, the CDR3 is TGTGCCGGGACGGTCAGGACACCTCCGGGACTAGCTTTTAAAGAGACCCAGTACTTC.

This clonotype was seen many times. The V and J genes are TRBV24-1 and TRBJ1-4; D remains unclear. The germline V gene has CDR1 KGHDR and CDR2 SFDVKD. V lost 4 bases and J 8 bases, leaving 13 bases between the germline ends. This CDR3 is built from 14 residues. CDR3 sequence (DNA): TGTGCCACCAGTGAGTCAGGAACGAGCGAAAAACTGTTTTTT. It translates to CATSESGTSEKLFF.

The rearrangement links TRBV25-1 to TRBJ1-2; TRBD1 agrees at 8 bases. The V and J ends lost 4 bases and 4 bases, in that order; junction bases with no gene match: 5. Looked up from germline, CDR1 is MGHDK and CDR2 is SYGVNS. This CDR3 region has 14 residues. The chain's CDR3 is CASSALGQVYGYTF. The CDR3 coding sequence is TGTGCCAGCAGTGCCCTGGGACAGGTCTATGGCTACACCTTC.

The chain uses TRBV29-1 and TRBJ1-2; TRBD1 might be the D (6 bases). Germline-derived CDR1 and CDR2 are SQVTM and ANQGSEA. V was trimmed by 4 bases and J by 8 bases, leaving 17 bases between them. The CDR3 is 13 residues long. CDR3 sequence: CSVVPTGRKGYTF. DNA for the CDR3: TGCAGCGTTGTCCCCACAGGGCGGAAGGGCTACACCTTC.

The rearrangement uses TRBV2 and TRBJ1-6, with D unresolved. This CDR3 is 15 amino acids long. Germline V gene data show CDR1 as SNHLY and CDR2 as FYNNEI. V lost 4 bases and J lost 9, with 16 bases in between. The CDR3 nucleotides read TGTGCCAGCAGTGTTTCGGGGAGGGCAGGTTCACCCCTCCACTTT. Translated, it gives CASSVSGRAGSPLHF.

This sequence joins TRBV19 and TRBJ2-7; TRBD1 is a possible D gene (6 bases). Germline assignment: CDR1 LNHDA and CDR2 SQIVND (reference sequence). This CDR3 is 13 amino acids long. V lost 6 bases to trimming and J lost 9 bases, with 18 bases between them. The CDR3 DNA reads as TGTGCCAGTAGCTTGGGACACCGCCTTGGGCAGTACTTC. Translating gives CASSLGHRLGQYF.